This T cell receptor (beta chain) came from a study of T-cell reconstitution after alpha-beta-depleted transplantation in children. Comments on this clonotype: Antigen specificity is unknown.

Findings of the study overall: Counts and diversity of T cells one year after transplant came mostly from newly produced T cells. Several patients had high TCRbeta diversity at day 60; it came from surviving recipient T cells and thymic progenitors. Alpha-beta T cells present about two months after transplant were reported to originate from several hundred expanded graft clones.

During its preparation, the TCRbeta library received unique molecular identifiers. TCRdb fed the PCR reads into MiXCR, producing one record per CDR3 protein. The table includes about 980,000 distinct CDR3 sequences, about 30% detected once. The germline gives CDR1 SGHRS, CDR2 YFSETQ. The CDR3 spans 14 residues. V lost 0 bases and J lost 3, with 9 bases in between. The sample consisted of PBMCs, mostly from graft donor cells, taken 360 days after TCRalphabeta/CD19-depleted stem cell transplant. This sequence originates from a boy under three years old who had a stem cell transplant for SCID, so the T cells may come from the graft donor. This rearrangement joins TRBV5-1 to TRBJ1-1, with no clear D. Here the CDR3 reads CASSLAQGYTEAFF. The CDR3, as DNA: TGCGCCAGCAGCTTGGCCCAAGGATACACTGAAGCTTTCTTT.